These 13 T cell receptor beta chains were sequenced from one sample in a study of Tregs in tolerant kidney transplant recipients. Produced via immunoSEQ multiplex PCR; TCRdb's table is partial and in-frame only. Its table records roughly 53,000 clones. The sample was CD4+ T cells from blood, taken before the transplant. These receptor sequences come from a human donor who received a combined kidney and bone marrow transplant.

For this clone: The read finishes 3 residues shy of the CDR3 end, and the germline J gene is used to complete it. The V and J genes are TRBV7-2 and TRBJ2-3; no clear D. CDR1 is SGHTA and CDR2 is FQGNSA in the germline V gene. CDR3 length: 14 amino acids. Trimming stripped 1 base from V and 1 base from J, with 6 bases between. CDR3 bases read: TGTGCCAGCAGCTTAGAGGTGGGCACAGATACG. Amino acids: CASSLEVGTDT. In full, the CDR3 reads CASSLEVGTDTQYF.

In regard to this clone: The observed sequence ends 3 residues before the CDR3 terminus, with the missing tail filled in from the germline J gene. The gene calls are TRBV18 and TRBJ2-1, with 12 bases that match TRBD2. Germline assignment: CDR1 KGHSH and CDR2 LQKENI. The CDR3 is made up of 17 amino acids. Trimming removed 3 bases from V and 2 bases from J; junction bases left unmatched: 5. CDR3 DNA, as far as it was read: TGTGCCAGCTCACCGAGGGGGACTAGCGGGCCCTACAATGAG. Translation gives CASSPRGTSGPYNE. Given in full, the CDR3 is CASSPRGTSGPYNEQFF.

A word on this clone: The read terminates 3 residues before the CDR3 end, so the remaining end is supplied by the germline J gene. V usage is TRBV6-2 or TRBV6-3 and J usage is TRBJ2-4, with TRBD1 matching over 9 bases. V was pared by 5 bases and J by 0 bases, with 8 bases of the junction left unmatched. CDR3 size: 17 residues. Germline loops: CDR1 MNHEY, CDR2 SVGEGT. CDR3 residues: CASSRDRVDEAKNIQYF. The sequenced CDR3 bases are TGTGCCAGCAGTCGGGACAGGGTGGACGAAGCCAAAAACATT.

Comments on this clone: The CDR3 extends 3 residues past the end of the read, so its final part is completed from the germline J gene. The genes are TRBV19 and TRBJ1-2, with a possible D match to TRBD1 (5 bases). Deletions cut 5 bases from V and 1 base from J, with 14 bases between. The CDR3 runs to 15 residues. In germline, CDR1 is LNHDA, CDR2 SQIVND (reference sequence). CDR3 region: CASSPGGAHNYGYTF. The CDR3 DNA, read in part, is TGTGCCAGTAGTCCGGGAGGGGCCCATAACTATGGC.

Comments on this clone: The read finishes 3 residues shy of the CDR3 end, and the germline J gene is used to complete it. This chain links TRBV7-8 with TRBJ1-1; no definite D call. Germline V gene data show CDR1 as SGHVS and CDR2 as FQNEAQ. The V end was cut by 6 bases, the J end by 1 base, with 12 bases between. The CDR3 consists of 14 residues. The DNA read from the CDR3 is TGTGCCAGCAGTTCCCTACTAGGGAACACTGAA. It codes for CASSSLLGNTE. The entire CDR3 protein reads CASSSLLGNTEAFF.

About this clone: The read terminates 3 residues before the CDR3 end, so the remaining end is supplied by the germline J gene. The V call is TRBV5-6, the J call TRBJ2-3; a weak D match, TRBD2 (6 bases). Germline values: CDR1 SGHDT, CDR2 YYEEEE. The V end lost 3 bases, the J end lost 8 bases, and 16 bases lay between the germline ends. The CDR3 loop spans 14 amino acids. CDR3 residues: CASSSRGGLGTQYF. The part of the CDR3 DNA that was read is TGTGCCAGCAGCTCCCGTGGGGGGTTGGGTACG.

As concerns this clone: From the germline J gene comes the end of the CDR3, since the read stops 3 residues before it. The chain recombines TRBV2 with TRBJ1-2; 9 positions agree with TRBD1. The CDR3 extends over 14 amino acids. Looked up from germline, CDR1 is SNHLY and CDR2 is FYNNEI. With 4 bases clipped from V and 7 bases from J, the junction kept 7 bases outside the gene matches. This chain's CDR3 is CASSAQQGALGYTF. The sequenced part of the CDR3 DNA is TGTGCCAGCAGTGCACAACAGGGGGCGCTTGGC.

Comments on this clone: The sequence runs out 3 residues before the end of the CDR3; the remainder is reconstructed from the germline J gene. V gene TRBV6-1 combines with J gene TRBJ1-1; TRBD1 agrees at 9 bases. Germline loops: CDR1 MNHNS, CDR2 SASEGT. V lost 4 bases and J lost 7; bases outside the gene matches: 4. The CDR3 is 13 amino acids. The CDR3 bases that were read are TGTGCCAGCAGTGTGACAGGGGGGGTTGAA. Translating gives CASSVTGGVE. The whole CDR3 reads CASSVTGGVEAFF.

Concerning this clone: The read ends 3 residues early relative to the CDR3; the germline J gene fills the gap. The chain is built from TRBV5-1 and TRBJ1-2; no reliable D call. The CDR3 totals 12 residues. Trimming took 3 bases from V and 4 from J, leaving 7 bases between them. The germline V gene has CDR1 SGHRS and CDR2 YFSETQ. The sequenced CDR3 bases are TGCGCCAGCAGCTCCGAGGGCTATGGC. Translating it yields CASSSEGYG. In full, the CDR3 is CASSSEGYGYTF.

CDR3 in amino acids: CASSYRADTQYF. The CDR3 bases that were read are TGTGCCAGCAGTTACAGGGCGGATACG. V usage is TRBV6-2 or TRBV6-3 and J usage is TRBJ2-3; no clear D. The sequenced fragment ends 3 residues before the CDR3 boundary, so the rest is inferred from the germline J gene. Looked up from germline, CDR1 is MNHEY and CDR2 is SVGEGT. V lost 2 bases to trimming and J lost 6 bases, with 6 bases between them. The CDR3 spans 12 residues.

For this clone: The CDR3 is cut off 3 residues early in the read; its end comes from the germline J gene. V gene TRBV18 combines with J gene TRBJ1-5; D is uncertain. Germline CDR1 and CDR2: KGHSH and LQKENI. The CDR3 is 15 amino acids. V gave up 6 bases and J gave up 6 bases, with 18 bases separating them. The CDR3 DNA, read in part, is TGTGCCAGCTCCTCGGGTCTCGTAGGTTCTCAGCCC. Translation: CASSSGLVGSQP. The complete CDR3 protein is CASSSGLVGSQPQHF.

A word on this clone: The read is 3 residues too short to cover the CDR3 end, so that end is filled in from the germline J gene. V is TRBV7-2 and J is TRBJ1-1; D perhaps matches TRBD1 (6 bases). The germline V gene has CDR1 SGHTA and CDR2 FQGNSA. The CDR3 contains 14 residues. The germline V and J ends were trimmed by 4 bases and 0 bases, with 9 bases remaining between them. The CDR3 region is CASSWTAMNTEAFF. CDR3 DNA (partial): TGTGCCAGCAGCTGGACAGCCATGAACACTGAA.

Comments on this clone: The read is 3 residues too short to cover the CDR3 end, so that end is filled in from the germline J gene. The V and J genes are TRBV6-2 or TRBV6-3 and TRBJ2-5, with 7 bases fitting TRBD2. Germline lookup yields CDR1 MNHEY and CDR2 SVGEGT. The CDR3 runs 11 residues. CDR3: CASSQRDTQYF. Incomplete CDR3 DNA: TGTGCCAGCAGTCAGCGGGACACC.